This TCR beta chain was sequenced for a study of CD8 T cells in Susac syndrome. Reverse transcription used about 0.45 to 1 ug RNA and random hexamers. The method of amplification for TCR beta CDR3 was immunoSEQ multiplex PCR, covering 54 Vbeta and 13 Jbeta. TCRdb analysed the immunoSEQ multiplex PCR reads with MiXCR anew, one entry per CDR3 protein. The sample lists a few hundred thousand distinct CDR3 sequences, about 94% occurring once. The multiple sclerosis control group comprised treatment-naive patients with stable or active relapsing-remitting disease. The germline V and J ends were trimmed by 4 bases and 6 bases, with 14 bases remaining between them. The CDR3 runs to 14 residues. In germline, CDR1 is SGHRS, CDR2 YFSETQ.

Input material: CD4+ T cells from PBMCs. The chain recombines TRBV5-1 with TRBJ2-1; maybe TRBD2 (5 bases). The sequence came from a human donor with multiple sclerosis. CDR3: CASSNAGVGNEQFF. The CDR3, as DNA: TGCGCCAGCAGCAACGCCGGGGTCGGCAATGAGCAGTTCTTC.